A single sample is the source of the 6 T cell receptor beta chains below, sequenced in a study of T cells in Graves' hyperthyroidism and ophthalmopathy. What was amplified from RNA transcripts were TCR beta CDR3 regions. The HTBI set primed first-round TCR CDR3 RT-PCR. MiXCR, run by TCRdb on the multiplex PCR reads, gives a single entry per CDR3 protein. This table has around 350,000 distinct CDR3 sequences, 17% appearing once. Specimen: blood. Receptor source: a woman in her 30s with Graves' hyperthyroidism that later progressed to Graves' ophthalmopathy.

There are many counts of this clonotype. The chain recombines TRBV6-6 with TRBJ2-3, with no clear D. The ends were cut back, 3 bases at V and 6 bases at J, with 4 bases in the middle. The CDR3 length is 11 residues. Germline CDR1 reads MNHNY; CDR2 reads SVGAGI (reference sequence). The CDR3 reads CASSYSDTQYF. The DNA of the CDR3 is TGTGCCAGCAGTTATTCGGATACGCAGTATTTT.

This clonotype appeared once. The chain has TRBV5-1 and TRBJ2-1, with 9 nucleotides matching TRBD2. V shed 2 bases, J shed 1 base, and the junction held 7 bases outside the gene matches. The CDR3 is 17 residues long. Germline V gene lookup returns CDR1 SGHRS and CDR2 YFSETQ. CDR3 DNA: TGCGCCAGCAGCTTCCTAATGAGCGGGGGGTCCTACAATGAGCAGTTCTTC. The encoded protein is CASSFLMSGGSYNEQFF.

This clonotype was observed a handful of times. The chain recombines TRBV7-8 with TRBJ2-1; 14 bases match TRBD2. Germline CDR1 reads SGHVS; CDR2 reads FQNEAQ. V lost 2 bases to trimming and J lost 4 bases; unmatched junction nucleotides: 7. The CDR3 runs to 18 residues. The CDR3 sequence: CASSLPRTSGGFYNEQFF. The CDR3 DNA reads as TGTGCCAGCAGCTTACCGAGGACTAGCGGGGGGTTTTACAATGAGCAGTTCTTC.

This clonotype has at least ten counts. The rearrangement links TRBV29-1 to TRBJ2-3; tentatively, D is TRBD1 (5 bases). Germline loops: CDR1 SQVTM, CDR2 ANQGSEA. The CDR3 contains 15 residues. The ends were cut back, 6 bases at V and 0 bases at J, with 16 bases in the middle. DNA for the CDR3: TGCAGCGTGACTGACCCCAGGGCTAGCACAGATACGCAGTATTTT. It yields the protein CSVTDPRASTDTQYF.

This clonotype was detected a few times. CDR3 residues: CASSSSGTGVQPQHF. CDR3 DNA: TGTGCCAGCAGCTCCTCCGGGACAGGGGTCCAGCCCCAGCATTTT. The chain employs TRBV7-9 and TRBJ1-5; 10 nucleotides agree with TRBD1. CDR3 size: 15 residues. CDR1 and CDR2 (germline): SEHNR, FQNEAQ (reference sequence). V dropped 4 bases and J dropped 7; count of bases not matched to a gene: 7.

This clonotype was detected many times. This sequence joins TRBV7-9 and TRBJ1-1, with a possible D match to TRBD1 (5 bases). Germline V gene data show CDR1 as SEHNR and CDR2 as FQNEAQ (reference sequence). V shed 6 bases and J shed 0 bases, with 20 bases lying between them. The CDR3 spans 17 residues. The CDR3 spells CASRPGPGRKMNTEAFF. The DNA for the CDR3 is TGTGCCAGCAGACCAGGCCCGGGACGGAAGATGAACACTGAAGCTTTCTTT.